The clone carrying this T cell receptor (beta chain) was seen many times. The sample comes from a study of T cell repertoires in cytomegalovirus infection. Across the study: Both a matching HLA type and CMV infection were indicated by public TCR beta signatures.

This CDR3 spans 15 amino acids. CDR1 and CDR2 (germline): SEHNR, FQNEAQ (reference sequence). The ends lost 5 bases at V and 2 bases at J; junction bases unmatched: 5. From the reads, TCRdb called clonotypes with MiXCR, one entry per CDR3 protein. The sample has around 280,000 distinct CDR3 sequences, approximately 8.9% seen once. The chain links TRBV7-9 to TRBJ2-3; 9 positions match TRBD1. The TCR sequence derives from a human donor in good health (CMV status not recorded). Some clones in this sample may be carry-over from other donors' samples. Sequenced input: PBMCs. As DNA, the CDR3 is TGTGCCAGCAGCAACAGGGGGCTCGACACAGATACGCAGTATTTT. Amino acids: CASSNRGLDTDTQYF.